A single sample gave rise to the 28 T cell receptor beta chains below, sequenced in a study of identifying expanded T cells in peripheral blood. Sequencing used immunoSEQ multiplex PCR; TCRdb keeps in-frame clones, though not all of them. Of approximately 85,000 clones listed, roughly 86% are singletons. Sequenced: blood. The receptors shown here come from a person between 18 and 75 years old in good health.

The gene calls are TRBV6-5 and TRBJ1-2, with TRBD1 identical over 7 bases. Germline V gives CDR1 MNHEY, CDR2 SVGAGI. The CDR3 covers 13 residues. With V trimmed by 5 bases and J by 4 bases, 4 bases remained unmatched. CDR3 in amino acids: CASSGGQLYGYTF. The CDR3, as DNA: TGTGCCAGCAGTGGGGGACAGCTCTATGGCTACACCTTC.

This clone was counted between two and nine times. CDR3 nucleotide sequence: TGTGCCAGCAGCATCGGACAGGGGGCCTACGAGCAGTACTTC. It specifies CASSIGQGAYEQYF. V is TRBV11-1 and J is TRBJ2-7; 10 nucleotides align to TRBD1. V shed 5 bases, J shed 2 bases, and the junction held 3 bases outside the gene matches. Germline values: CDR1 SGHAT, CDR2 FQDESV (reference sequence). This CDR3 is 14 amino acids long.

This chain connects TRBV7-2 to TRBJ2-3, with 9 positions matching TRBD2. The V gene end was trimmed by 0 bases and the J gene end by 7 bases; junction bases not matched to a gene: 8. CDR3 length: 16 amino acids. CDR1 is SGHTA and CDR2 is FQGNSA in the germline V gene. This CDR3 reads CASSLAFTSGLYTQYF. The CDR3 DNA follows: TGTGCCAGCAGCTTAGCGTTTACTAGCGGGCTTTATACGCAGTATTTT.

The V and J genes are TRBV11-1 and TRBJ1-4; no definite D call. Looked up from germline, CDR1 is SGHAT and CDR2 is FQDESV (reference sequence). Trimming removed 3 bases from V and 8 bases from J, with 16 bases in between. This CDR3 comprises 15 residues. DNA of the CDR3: TGTGCCAGCAGCTTTTCCGGCCAGGAGAGAGAAAAACTGTTTTTT. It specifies CASSFSGQEREKLFF.

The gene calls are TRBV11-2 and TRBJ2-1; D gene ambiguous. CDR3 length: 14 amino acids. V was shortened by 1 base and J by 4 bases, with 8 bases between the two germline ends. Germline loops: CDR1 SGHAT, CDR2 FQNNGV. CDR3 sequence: CASSLVQAYNEQFF. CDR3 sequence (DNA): TGTGCCAGCAGCTTAGTCCAGGCTTACAATGAGCAGTTCTTC.

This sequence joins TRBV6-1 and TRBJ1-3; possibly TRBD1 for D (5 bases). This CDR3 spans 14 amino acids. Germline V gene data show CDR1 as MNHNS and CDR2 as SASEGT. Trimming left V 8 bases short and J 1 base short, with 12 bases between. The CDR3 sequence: CASQWGPSGNTIYF. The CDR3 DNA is TGTGCCAGCCAGTGGGGCCCTTCTGGAAACACCATATATTTT.

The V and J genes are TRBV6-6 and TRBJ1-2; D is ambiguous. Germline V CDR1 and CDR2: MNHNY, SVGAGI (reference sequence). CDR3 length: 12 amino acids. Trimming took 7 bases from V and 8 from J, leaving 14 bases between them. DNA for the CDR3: TGTGCCAGCATCCGAGGGATCTTAGGCTACACCTTC. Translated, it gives CASIRGILGYTF.

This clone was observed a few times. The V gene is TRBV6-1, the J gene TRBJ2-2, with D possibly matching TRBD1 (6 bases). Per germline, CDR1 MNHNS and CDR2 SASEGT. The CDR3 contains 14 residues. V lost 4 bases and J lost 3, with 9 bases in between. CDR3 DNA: TGTGCCAGCAGTGCAGGGGCCGACACCGGGGAGCTGTTTTTT. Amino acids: CASSAGADTGELFF.

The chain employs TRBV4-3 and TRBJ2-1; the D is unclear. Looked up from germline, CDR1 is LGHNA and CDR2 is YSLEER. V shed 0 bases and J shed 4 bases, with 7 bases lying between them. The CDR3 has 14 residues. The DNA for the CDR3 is TGCGCCAGCAGCCAAGATAACCAGTACAATGAGCAGTTCTTC. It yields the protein CASSQDNQYNEQFF.

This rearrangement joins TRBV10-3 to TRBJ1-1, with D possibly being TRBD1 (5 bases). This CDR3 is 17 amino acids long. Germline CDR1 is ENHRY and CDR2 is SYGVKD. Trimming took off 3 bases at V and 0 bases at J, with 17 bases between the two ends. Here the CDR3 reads CAISDHLGGQLNTEAFF. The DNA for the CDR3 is TGTGCCATCAGTGACCACTTGGGGGGTCAGCTGAACACTGAAGCTTTCTTT.

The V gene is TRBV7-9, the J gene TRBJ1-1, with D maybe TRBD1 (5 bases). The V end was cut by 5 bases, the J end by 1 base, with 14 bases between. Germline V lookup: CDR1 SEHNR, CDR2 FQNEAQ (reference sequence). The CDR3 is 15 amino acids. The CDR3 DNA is TGTGCCAGCAGCCCAAACCTCAGGGAGAACACTGAAGCTTTCTTT. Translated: CASSPNLRENTEAFF.

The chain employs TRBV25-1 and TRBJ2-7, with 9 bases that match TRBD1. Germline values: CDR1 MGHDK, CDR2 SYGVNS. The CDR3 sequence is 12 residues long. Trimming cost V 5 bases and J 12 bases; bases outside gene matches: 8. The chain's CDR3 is CASSSGQGWGYF. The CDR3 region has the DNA TGTGCCAGCAGTTCGGGACAGGGCTGGGGGTACTTC.

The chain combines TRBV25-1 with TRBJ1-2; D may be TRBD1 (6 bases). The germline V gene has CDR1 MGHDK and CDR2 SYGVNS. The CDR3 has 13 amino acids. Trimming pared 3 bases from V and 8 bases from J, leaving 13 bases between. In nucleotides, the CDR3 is TGTGCCAGCAGTGAGACAGGTCGTAAGGGCTACACCTTC. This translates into CASSETGRKGYTF.

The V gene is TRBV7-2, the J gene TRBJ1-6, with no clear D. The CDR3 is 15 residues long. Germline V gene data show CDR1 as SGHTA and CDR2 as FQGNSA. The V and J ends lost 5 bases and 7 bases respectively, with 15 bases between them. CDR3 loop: CASSAVLQGNSPLHF. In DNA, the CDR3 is TGTGCCAGCAGCGCAGTTTTACAAGGGAATTCACCCCTCCACTTT.

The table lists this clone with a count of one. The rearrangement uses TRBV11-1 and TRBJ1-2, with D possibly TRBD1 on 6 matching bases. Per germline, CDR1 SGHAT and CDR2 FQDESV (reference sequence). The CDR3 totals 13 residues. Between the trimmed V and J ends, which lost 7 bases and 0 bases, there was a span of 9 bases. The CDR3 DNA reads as TGTGCCAGCACCCAGGGGACTAACTATGGCTACACCTTC. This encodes CASTQGTNYGYTF.

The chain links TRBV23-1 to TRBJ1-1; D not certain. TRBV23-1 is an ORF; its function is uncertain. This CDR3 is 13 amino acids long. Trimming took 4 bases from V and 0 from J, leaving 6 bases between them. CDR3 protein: CASSPGLNTEAFF. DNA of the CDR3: TGCGCCAGCAGTCCTGGCCTGAACACTGAAGCTTTCTTT.

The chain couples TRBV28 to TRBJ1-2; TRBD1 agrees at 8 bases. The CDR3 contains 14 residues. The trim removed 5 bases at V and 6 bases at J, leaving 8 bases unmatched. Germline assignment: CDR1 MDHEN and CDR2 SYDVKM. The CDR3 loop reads CASSPVDREDGYTF. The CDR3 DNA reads TGTGCCAGCAGTCCGGTGGACAGGGAGGATGGCTACACCTTC.

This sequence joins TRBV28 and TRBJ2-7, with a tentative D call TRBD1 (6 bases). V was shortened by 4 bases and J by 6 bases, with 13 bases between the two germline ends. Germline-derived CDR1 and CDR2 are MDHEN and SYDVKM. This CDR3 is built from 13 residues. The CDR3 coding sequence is TGTGCCAGCAGTTCAGTACTCAGGGGCGAGCAGTACTTC. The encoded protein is CASSSVLRGEQYF.

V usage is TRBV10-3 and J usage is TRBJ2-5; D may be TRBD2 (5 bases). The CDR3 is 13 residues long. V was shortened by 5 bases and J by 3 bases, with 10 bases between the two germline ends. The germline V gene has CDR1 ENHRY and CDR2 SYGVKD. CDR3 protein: CAISSSREETQYF. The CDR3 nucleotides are TGTGCCATCAGTTCCTCGCGGGAAGAGACCCAGTACTTC.

CDR3 sequence: CAWRSGTTSYEQYF. In DNA, the CDR3 is TGTGCCTGGAGGTCCGGGACTACCTCCTACGAGCAGTACTTC. The V and J genes are TRBV30 and TRBJ2-7; TRBD2 matches 7 bases. Germline trimming cut 3 bases from V and 0 bases from J; bases unmatched to any gene: 5. CDR3 length: 14 residues. Germline V gene lookup returns CDR1 GTSNPN and CDR2 SVGIG (reference sequence).

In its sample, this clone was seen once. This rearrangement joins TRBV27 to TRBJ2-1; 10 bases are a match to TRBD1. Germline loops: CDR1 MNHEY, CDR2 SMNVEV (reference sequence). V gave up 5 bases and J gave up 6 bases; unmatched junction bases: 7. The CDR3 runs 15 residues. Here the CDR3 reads CASSHTGTGVNEQFF. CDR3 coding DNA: TGTGCCAGCAGTCACACCGGGACAGGGGTCAATGAGCAGTTCTTC.

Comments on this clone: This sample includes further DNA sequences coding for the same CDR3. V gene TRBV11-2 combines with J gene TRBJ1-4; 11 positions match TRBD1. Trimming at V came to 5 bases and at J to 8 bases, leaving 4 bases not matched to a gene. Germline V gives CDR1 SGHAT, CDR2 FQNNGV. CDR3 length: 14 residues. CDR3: CASSLGQGGEKLFF. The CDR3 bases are TGTGCCAGCAGCCTGGGACAGGGGGGCGAAAAACTGTTTTTT.

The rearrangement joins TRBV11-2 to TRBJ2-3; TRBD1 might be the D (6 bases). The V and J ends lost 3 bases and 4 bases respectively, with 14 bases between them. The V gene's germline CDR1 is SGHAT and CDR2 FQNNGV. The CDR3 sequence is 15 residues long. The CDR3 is CASSFPGVGADTQYF. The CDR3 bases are TGTGCCAGCAGCTTTCCAGGGGTCGGGGCAGATACGCAGTATTTT.

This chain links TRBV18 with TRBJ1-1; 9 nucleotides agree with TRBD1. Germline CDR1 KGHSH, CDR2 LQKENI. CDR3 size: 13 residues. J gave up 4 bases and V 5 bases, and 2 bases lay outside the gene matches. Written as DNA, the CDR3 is TGTGCCAGCTCATCGACAGGGGGCACTGAAGCTTTCTTT. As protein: CASSSTGGTEAFF.

CDR3 in amino acids: CATSKGQGGLSGTEAFF. The CDR3, as DNA: TGTGCCACCAGCAAGGGACAGGGAGGTTTGTCAGGCACTGAAGCTTTCTTT. The gene calls are TRBV15 and TRBJ1-1; TRBD1 matches 9 bases. J was trimmed by 4 bases and V by 4 bases; bases with no gene match: 13. The CDR3 extends over 17 amino acids. Germline assignment: CDR1 LNHNV and CDR2 YYDKDF (reference sequence). The entire variable domain, with the rest obtained from reference TRBV15 and TRBJ1-1, is as follows: DAMVIQNPRYQVTQFGKPVTLSCSQTLNHNVMYWYQQKSSQAPKLLFHYYDKDFNNEADTPDNFQSRRPNTSFCFLDIRSPGLGDTAMYLCATSKGQGGLSGTEAFFGQGTRLTVV.

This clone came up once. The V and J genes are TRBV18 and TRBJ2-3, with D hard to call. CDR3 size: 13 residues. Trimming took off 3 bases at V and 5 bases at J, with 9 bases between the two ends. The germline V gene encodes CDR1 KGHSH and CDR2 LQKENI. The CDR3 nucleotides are TGTGCCAGCTCACCCCGCTTCGGAGATACGCAGTATTTT. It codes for CASSPRFGDTQYF.

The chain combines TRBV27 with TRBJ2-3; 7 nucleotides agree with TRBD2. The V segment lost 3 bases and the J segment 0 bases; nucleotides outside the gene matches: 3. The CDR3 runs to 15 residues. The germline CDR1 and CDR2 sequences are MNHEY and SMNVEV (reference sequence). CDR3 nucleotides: TGTGCCAGCAGTTTTTCAGCGGGAAGCACAGATACGCAGTATTTT. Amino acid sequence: CASSFSAGSTDTQYF.

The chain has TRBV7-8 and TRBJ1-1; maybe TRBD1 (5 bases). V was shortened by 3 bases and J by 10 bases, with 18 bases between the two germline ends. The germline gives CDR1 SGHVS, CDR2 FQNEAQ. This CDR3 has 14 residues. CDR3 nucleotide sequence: TGTGCCAGCAGCTTTGGGGCCGTTGGGGGGGGAGCTTTCTTT. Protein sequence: CASSFGAVGGGAFF.